This is a list of T cell receptor beta chains from one sample in a study of tumor and adjacent non-tumor tissue in lung cancer. TCRdb called the multiplex PCR reads again in MiXCR, with one record for every CDR3 protein. There are over 110,000 distinct CDR3 sequences in the sample; 60% to 70% occur only once, and roughly 18% lies in the top ten. The sequenced sample was lung tumor tissue. The origin of the receptors is a man between 60 and 75 years old with small cell lung cancer. Each CDR3 is given without its conserved first and last residue. The order of the fields is V gene, CDR3 protein.

v_gene: TRBV11-2; CDR3aa: ASSADRGRGNEAF
v_gene: TRBV28; CDR3aa: ASGKVIGGKGNEQF
v_gene: TRBV4-1; CDR3aa: ASSQEATNEKLF
v_gene: TRBV20-1; CDR3aa: SAILVGAQEQY
v_gene: TRBV4-2; CDR3aa: ASSRDSEQDEQF
v_gene: TRBV29-1; CDR3aa: SVEDGSRSGLKAF
v_gene: TRBV5-1; CDR3aa: ASSSLQGNTEAF
v_gene: TRBV29-1; CDR3aa: SVEDLAGQDEDEQF
v_gene: TRBV20-1; CDR3aa: STGLAGFYNEQF
v_gene: TRBV6-5; CDR3aa: ASSYLTSGTHF
v_gene: TRBV11-3; CDR3aa: ASSPASGRVFNEQL
v_gene: TRBV5-5; CDR3aa: ASSWTGGVYDQY
v_gene: TRBV11-2; CDR3aa: VSSSDPSGEQF
v_gene: TRBV20-1; CDR3aa: SAPAEYTDTQY
v_gene: TRBV12-3/TRBV12-4; CDR3aa: ASSLNSAGGFSYNEQF
v_gene: TRBV7-8; CDR3aa: ASSSLGRGLAMQF
v_gene: TRBV20-1; CDR3aa: NARDRLAGGLDTQY
v_gene: TRBV5-6; CDR3aa: ASSLGLAGVRGTGELF
v_gene: TRBV10-2; CDR3aa: ASSRLARYTGELF
v_gene: TRBV20-1; CDR3aa: SAYTGHEQY
v_gene: TRBV11-2; CDR3aa: TSSLSGGTDTQH
v_gene: TRBV12-3/TRBV12-4; CDR3aa: ASTVNGGYNEQF
v_gene: TRBV12-3/TRBV12-4; CDR3aa: ASSLSLAGYYEQY